This T cell receptor beta chain was sequenced during a study of blood T cell repertoires in COVID-19. Study in general: Collection of acute and convalescent COVID-19 samples took place in the United States, Italy and Spain. PBMCs, B-cell-depleted T cells, or T cells provided the cDNA or gDNA that made up the material.

Authors' processing steps: Estimates of nucleated cell counts were drawn from the amplification of reference gene primers. The protocol was immunoSEQ multiplex PCR, while the TCRdb copy is restricted to in-frame clones and leaves out a portion. V and J calls and clone size are those listed in that table; D and trimming were worked out from the DNA. The data show 40,000 to 45,000 clones, 79% seen once. The ends were cut back, 2 bases at V and 1 base at J, with 10 bases in the middle. The CDR3 loop spans 15 amino acids. Per the germline V gene, CDR1 is MNHEY and CDR2 is SVGAGI. This TCR came from a woman older than 75 with acute or convalescent COVID-19. The sequenced sample consisted of peripheral blood. This sequence joins TRBV6-5 and TRBJ2-3, with TRBD2 as a possible D gene (6 bases). CDR3 amino acids: CASSYGGYGTDTQYF. CDR3 nucleotides: TGTGCCAGCAGTTACGGGGGGTACGGCACAGATACGCAGTATTTT.